Below, 10 T cell receptor beta chains from the same sample are listed, as sequenced in a study of identical twins. Via MiXCR, TCRdb re-called the 5' RACE reads, giving one row per CDR3 protein. The repertoire holds 1,800,000 or so distinct CDR3 sequences, with about 32% as singletons. The source material was cord blood. These receptors came from a newborn girl in good health.

This clonotype was recorded a few times. This rearrangement joins TRBV9 to TRBJ2-1, with 7 bases lining up with TRBD2. Germline V CDR1 and CDR2: SGDLS, YYNGEE. This CDR3 has 18 residues. V lost 0 bases, J lost 0 bases, and 9 bases stayed unmatched. CDR3 amino acids: CASSVEGRAGSSYNEQFF. DNA for the CDR3: TGTGCCAGCAGCGTAGAAGGACGAGCGGGGAGCTCCTACAATGAGCAGTTCTTC.

The sample holds one count of this clonotype. V is TRBV11-2 and J is TRBJ1-1; tentatively, D is TRBD1 (5 bases). Germline CDR1 is SGHAT and CDR2 is FQNNGV. V shed 6 bases and J shed 3 bases, with 23 bases lying between them. This CDR3 has 17 residues. In DNA, the CDR3 is TGTGCCAGCAGGATCCGCCTCGTACGGGGGAAAGACACTGAAGCTTTCTTT. Its translation is CASRIRLVRGKDTEAFF.

On this clonotype itself: At one end, the junction sequence differs from germline, possibly due to a read error. The chain links TRBV29-1 to TRBJ2-5; D is uncertain. The germline V gene has CDR1 SQVTM and CDR2 ANQGSEA. This CDR3 spans 12 amino acids. The CDR3 reads CSVVAASETRYF. DNA for the CDR3: TGCAGCGTTGTGGCGGCTTCGGAGACCCGGTACTTC.

This clonotype has more than one count but fewer than ten. The V gene is TRBV6-2 or TRBV6-3, the J gene TRBJ2-3; D remains unclear. The CDR3 contains 14 residues. Trimming shortened V by 5 bases and J by 0 bases, and 9 bases separated the two germline ends. Germline V gives CDR1 MNHEY, CDR2 SVGEGT. The chain's CDR3 is CASSTRLSTDTQYF. The CDR3 nucleotides read TGTGCCAGCAGTACCAGACTGAGCACAGATACGCAGTATTTT.

This clonotype was recorded a few times. This rearrangement joins TRBV28 to TRBJ2-5; tentatively, D is TRBD1 (6 bases). CDR1 is MDHEN and CDR2 is SYDVKM in the germline V gene. The CDR3 spans 14 residues. V shed 8 bases and J shed 4 bases, with 17 bases lying between them. For the CDR3, the DNA is TGTGCCAGCGTCTCAGGGGCTGAAAGAGAGACCCAGTACTTC. Translation: CASVSGAERETQYF. Full variable domain (remainder filled in from reference TRBV28 and TRBJ2-5): DVKVTQSSRYLVKRTGEKVFLECVQDMDHENMFWYRQDPGLGLRLIYFSYDVKMKEKGDIPEGYSVSREKKERFSLILESASTNQTSMYLCASVSGAERETQYFGPGTRLLVL.

This clonotype has only one observation. This chain links TRBV7-2 with TRBJ2-1, with 8 nucleotides matching TRBD2. The germline V gene has CDR1 SGHTA and CDR2 FQGNSA. This CDR3 is 15 amino acids long. V lost 2 bases, J lost 10 bases, and 10 bases stayed unmatched. The CDR3 DNA reads TGTGCCAGCAGCTTAAGGACTAGCCTCTCCTACGAGCAGTTCTTC. This codes for CASSLRTSLSYEQFF.

The chain uses TRBV12-3 or TRBV12-4 and TRBJ2-7, with 9 bases identical to TRBD1. V lost 5 bases, J lost 4 bases, and 12 bases stayed unmatched. The CDR3 consists of 16 residues. The CDR3 protein is CASSLAGTGREYEQYF. CDR3 DNA sequence: TGTGCCAGCAGTCTCGCGGGGACAGGGAGGGAATACGAGCAGTACTTC.

A remark on this clonotype: A read error may account for a junction end that differs from germline. The chain's CDR3 is CTSSLRAGSYNEQFF. Written as DNA, the CDR3 is TGTACCAGCAGCTTGAGGGCTGGGTCGTACAATGAGCAGTTCTTC. V and J are TRBV7-9 and TRBJ2-1, with D tentatively TRBD2 (5 bases). Germline V gene lookup returns CDR1 SEHNR and CDR2 FQNEAQ (reference sequence). This CDR3 has 15 residues.

J is TRBJ2-3 and V is TRBV4-2, with TRBD2 matching over 9 bases. J lost 3 bases, V lost 5 bases, and 6 bases had no gene match. Germline V lookup: CDR1 LGHNA, CDR2 YNFKEQ. CDR3 length: 15 amino acids. The CDR3 DNA sequence: TGTGCCAGCAGCTTCGAGCGGGGGGTAACAGATACGCAGTATTTT. Its protein product is CASSFERGVTDTQYF.

Details on this clonotype: A much larger clonotype is one base distant, so this may be a read error. The rearrangement uses TRBV6-6 and TRBJ2-1; 10 bases line up with TRBD1. The germline V gene has CDR1 MNHNY and CDR2 SVGAGI (reference sequence). The ends lost 6 bases at V and 10 bases at J; junction bases unmatched: 6. The length of the CDR3 is 13 residues. The CDR3 DNA follows: TGTGCCAGCAGGGGACAGGGGACCTACGAGCAGTTCTTC. Its translation is CASRGQGTYEQFF.